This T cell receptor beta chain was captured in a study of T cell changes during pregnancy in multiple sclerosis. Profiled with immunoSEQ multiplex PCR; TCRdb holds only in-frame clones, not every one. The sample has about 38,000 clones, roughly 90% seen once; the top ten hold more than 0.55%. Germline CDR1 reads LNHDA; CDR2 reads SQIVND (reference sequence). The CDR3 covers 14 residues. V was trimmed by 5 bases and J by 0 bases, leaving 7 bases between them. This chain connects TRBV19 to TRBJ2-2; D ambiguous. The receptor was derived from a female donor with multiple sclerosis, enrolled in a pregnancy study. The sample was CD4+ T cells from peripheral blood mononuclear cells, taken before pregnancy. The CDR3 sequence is CASSYQANTGELFF. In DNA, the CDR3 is TGTGCCAGTAGTTACCAGGCGAACACCGGGGAGCTGTTTTTT.